This T cell receptor (beta chain) was recorded in a study of T-cell reconstitution after alpha-beta-depleted transplantation in children. Concerning this clonotype: No antigen is known for it.

General study results and limits: T-cell counts and diversity at one year following transplant were attributed mainly to newly produced T cells. Surviving recipient T cells and thymic progenitors underlay high day-60 TCRbeta diversity in some patients. At around two months after transplant, the alpha-beta T cells were reportedly derived from several hundred expanded clones that came from non-depleted graft cells.

V trimming: 3 bases; J trimming: 2 bases; junction bases outside the gene matches: 8. The germline CDR1 and CDR2 sequences are KGHSH and LQKENI. The CDR3 is 16 residues long. The TCRbeta library was prepared with unique molecular identifiers. TCRdb processed the PCR reads anew with MiXCR; each CDR3 protein has one entry. The table lists hundreds of thousands of distinct CDR3 sequences, 15% to 20% of them singletons. This specimen consisted of PBMCs, mostly from graft donor cells, obtained 360 days after TCRalphabeta/CD19-depleted stem cell transplant. This chain links TRBV18 with TRBJ2-7, with 9 bases fitting TRBD1. This sequence was found in a male patient younger than 18 who had a stem cell transplant for acute lymphoblastic leukemia, so the T cells may come from the graft donor. DNA of the CDR3: TGTGCCAGCTCACCGCTACCGGGACAGGGAGCCTACGAGCAGTACTTC. Residues: CASSPLPGQGAYEQYF.